The 13 T cell receptor beta chains in this list originate from one sample, sequenced in a study of OX40 agonist ivuxolimab in advanced cancers. Clones were read by immunoSEQ multiplex PCR, and TCRdb kept only the in-frame ones, dropping some. The data hold nearly 55,000 clones, with almost 85% observed a single time. Sequences were derived from CD4+ or CD8+ T cells sorted from blood, sampled in a trial of the OX40 agonist ivuxolimab. These receptors all come from an adult with an advanced solid tumor such as melanoma, head and neck, liver or kidney cancer.

The chain uses TRBV12-2 and TRBJ2-5; the D segment call TRBD1 is taken from the table without a DNA check. TRBV12-2 is marked as a pseudogene. The CDR3 totals 15 residues. The CDR3 region is CASRLEGGGQETQYF. The CDR3 coding sequence is TGTGCAAGTCGCTTGGAAGGGGGCGGGCAAGAGACCCAGTACTTC.

The J gene is TRBJ1-2, the V gene TRBV2, with unresolved D. The CDR3 has 13 residues. CDR1 and CDR2 (germline): SNHLY, FYNNEI. V was trimmed by 7 bases and J by 7 bases, leaving 16 bases between them. The CDR3: CASNVLVRGGYTF. CDR3 bases: TGTGCCAGCAATGTTTTGGTGCGCGGTGGCTACACCTTC.

The table lists this clone with a count of one. The chain has TRBV11-2 and TRBJ1-2, with D perhaps TRBD1 (6 bases). The CDR3 loop spans 11 amino acids. Germline assignment: CDR1 SGHAT and CDR2 FQNNGV. Trimming took 5 bases from V and 8 from J, leaving 9 bases between them. This CDR3 reads CASSLGQGYTF. CDR3 coding DNA: TGTGCCAGCAGCCTCGGACAGGGCTACACCTTC. The full variable domain, completed using reference TRBV11-2 and TRBJ1-2, is EAGVAQSPRYKIIEKRQSVAFWCNPISGHATLYWYQQILGQGPKLLIQFQNNGVVDDSQLPKDRFSAERLKGVDSTLKIQPAKLEDSAVYLCASSLGQGYTFGSGTRLTVV.

The rearrangement uses TRBV29-1 and TRBJ1-1, with 7 positions matching TRBD1. The CDR3 is 15 residues long. CDR1 is SQVTM, CDR2 ANQGSEA, per germline. V shed 5 bases, J shed 4 bases, and the junction held 13 bases outside the gene matches. The DNA of the CDR3 is TGCAGCGTTCAAGCCGGACAGGCTGGCGGCACTGAAGCTTTCTTT. Protein sequence: CSVQAGQAGGTEAFF.

V is TRBV9 and J is TRBJ2-1; 10 nucleotides agree with TRBD2. Germline V gene lookup returns CDR1 SGDLS and CDR2 YYNGEE. The junction had 7 bases not matched to a gene; V was cut back by 0 bases and J by 7 bases. This CDR3 contains 16 residues. The CDR3 DNA sequence: TGTGCCAGCAGCGTAGACCTAGCGGGAGAGAGGAATGAGCAGTTCTTC. Translating it yields CASSVDLAGERNEQFF.

V gene TRBV28 combines with J gene TRBJ2-7; 10 nucleotides line up with TRBD1. J lost 5 bases, V lost 10 bases, and 8 bases had no gene match. The length of the CDR3 is 13 residues. Germline V gene lookup returns CDR1 MDHEN and CDR2 SYDVKM. The CDR3: CATKRQGAHEQYF. The CDR3 bases are TGTGCCACCAAAAGACAGGGGGCCCACGAGCAGTACTTC. The complete variable domain, with remaining parts taken from reference TRBV28 and TRBJ2-7, reads DVKVTQSSRYLVKRTGEKVFLECVQDMDHENMFWYRQDPGLGLRLIYFSYDVKMKEKGDIPEGYSVSREKKERFSLILESASTNQTSMYLCATKRQGAHEQYFGPGTRLTVT.

The chain employs TRBV7-9 and TRBJ2-5; 9 bases fit TRBD1. This CDR3 comprises 17 residues. V dropped 4 bases and J dropped 5; count of bases not matched to a gene: 14. Germline lookup yields CDR1 SEHNR and CDR2 FQNEAQ (reference sequence). The CDR3 loop is CASSSVPGQGYRETQYF. DNA for the CDR3: TGTGCCAGCAGCTCTGTCCCGGGACAGGGATATCGGGAGACCCAGTACTTC.

The genes are TRBV7-2 and TRBJ1-1; possibly TRBD1 for D (5 bases). Trimming took 5 bases from V and 11 from J, leaving 15 bases between them. Germline V gene data show CDR1 as SGHTA and CDR2 as FQGNSA. The CDR3 extends over 12 amino acids. The CDR3 DNA sequence: TGTGCCAGCAGCCAGGGAGGATGGGTGGCTTTCTTT. Its protein is CASSQGGWVAFF.

CDR3 sequence: CASSLAPGPNEKLFF. CDR3 sequence (DNA): TGTGCCAGCAGCTTGGCCCCGGGACCAAATGAAAAACTGTTTTTT. This chain uses TRBV5-4 with TRBJ1-4; D is possibly TRBD1 (5 bases). Germline V lookup: CDR1 SGHNT, CDR2 YYREEE (reference sequence). The CDR3 sequence is 15 residues long. Trimming left V 0 bases short and J 5 bases short, with 11 bases between.

The V call is TRBV11-1, the J call TRBJ2-1; unclear D gene. The CDR3 totals 15 residues. The V end was cut by 0 bases, the J end by 2 bases, with 8 bases between. Germline V gives CDR1 SGHAT, CDR2 FQDESV (reference sequence). This CDR3 reads CASSLALRPYNEQFF. As DNA, the CDR3 is TGTGCCAGCAGCTTAGCGCTACGGCCCTACAATGAGCAGTTCTTC.

The chain joins TRBV4-2 to TRBJ1-2; D uncertain. The CDR3 contains 13 residues. Trimming took off 5 bases at V and 9 bases at J, with 16 bases between the two ends. Germline loops: CDR1 LGHNA, CDR2 YNFKEQ. The CDR3 DNA reads TGTGCCAGCAGCTTTTCTTTCGGCTCCCGCTACACCTTC. It codes for CASSFSFGSRYTF.

Written as DNA, the CDR3 is TGTGCCAGCAGTTCGGGGACCTACGAGCAGTACTTC. Translated: CASSSGTYEQYF. The chain links TRBV28 to TRBJ2-7, with D possibly being TRBD2 (5 bases). The CDR3 totals 12 residues. Trimming removed 4 bases from V and 2 bases from J, with 6 bases in between. Germline CDR1 is MDHEN and CDR2 is SYDVKM.

The V gene is TRBV28, the J gene TRBJ2-7; the D gene is possibly TRBD2 (5 bases). The CDR3 is 13 residues long. Germline CDR1 and CDR2: MDHEN and SYDVKM. Between the trimmed V and J ends, which lost 6 bases and 3 bases, there was a span of 12 bases. The CDR3 reads CASSSGINYEQYF. The CDR3 DNA follows: TGTGCCAGCAGCTCCGGGATTAACTACGAGCAGTACTTC. Filled out from reference TRBV28 and TRBJ2-7, the complete variable domain reads DVKVTQSSRYLVKRTGEKVFLECVQDMDHENMFWYRQDPGLGLRLIYFSYDVKMKEKGDIPEGYSVSREKKERFSLILESASTNQTSMYLCASSSGINYEQYFGPGTRLTVT.